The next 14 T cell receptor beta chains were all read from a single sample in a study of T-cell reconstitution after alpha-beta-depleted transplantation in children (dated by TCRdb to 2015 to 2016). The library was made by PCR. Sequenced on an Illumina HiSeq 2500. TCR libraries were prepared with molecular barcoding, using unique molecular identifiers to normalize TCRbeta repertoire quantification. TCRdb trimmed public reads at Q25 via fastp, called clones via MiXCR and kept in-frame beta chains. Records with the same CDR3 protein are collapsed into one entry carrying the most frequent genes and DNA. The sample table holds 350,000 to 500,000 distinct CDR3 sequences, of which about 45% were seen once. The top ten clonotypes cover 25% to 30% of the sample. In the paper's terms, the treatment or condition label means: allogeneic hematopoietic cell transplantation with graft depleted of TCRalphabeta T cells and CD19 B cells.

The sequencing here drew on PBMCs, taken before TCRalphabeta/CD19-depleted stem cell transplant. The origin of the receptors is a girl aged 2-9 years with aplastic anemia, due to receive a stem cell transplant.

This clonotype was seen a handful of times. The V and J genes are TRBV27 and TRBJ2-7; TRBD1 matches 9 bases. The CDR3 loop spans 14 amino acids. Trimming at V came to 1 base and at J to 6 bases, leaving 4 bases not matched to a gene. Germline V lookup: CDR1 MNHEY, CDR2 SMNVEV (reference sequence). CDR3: CASSLWDRDSEQYF. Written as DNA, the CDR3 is TGTGCCAGCAGTTTATGGGACAGGGATAGCGAGCAGTACTTC.

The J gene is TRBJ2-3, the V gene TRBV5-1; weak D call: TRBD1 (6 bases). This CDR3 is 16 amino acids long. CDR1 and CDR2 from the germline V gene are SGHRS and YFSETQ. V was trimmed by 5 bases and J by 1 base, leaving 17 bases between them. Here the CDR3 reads CASREYRAVGTDTQYF. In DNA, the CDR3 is TGCGCCAGCAGGGAGTACAGGGCTGTTGGCACAGATACGCAGTATTTT.

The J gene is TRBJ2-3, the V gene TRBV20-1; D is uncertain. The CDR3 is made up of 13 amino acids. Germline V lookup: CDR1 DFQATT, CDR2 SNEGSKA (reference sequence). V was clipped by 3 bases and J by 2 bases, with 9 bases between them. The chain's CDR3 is CSASSGDTDTQYF. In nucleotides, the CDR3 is TGCAGTGCTAGTTCGGGTGACACAGATACGCAGTATTTT.

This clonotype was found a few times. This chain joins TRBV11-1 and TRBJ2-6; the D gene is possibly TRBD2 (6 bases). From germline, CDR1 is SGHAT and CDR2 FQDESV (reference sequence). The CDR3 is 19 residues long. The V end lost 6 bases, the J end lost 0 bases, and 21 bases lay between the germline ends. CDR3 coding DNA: TGTGCCAGCAGGGAATGGAGCGGGCCATACTACTCTGGGGCCAACGTCCTGACTTTC. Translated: CASREWSGPYYSGANVLTF.

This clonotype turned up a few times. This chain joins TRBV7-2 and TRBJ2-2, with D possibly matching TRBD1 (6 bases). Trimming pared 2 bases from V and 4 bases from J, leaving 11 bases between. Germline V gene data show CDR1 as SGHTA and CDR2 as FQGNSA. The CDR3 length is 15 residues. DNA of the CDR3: TGTGCCAGCAGCTTACGGGCAGGGGCCACCGGGGAGCTGTTTTTT. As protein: CASSLRAGATGELFF.

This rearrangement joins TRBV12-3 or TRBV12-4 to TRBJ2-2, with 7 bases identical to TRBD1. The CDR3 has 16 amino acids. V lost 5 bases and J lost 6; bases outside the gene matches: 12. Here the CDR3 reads CASSASQGRSSGELFF. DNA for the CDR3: TGTGCCAGCAGTGCCTCACAGGGGCGGTCTTCCGGGGAGCTGTTTTTT.

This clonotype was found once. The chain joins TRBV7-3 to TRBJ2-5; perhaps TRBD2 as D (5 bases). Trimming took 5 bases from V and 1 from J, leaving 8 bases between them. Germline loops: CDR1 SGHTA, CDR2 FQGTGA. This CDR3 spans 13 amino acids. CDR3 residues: CASSPTSQETQYF. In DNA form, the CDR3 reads TGTGCCAGCAGCCCTACTAGCCAAGAGACCCAGTACTTC.

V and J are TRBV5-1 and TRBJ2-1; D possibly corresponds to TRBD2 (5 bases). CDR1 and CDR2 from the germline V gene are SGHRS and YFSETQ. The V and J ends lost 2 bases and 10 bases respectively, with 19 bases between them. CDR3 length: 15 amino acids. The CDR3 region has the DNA TGCGCCAGCAGCTTTTACCCCACCTATGGCGGGGAGCAGTTCTTC. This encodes CASSFYPTYGGEQFF.

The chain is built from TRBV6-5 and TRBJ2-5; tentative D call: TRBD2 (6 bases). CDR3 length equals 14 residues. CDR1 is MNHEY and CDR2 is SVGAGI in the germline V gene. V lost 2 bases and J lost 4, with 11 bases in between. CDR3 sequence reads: CASSYTQGGETQYF. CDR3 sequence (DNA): TGTGCCAGCAGTTACACCCAGGGAGGAGAGACCCAGTACTTC.

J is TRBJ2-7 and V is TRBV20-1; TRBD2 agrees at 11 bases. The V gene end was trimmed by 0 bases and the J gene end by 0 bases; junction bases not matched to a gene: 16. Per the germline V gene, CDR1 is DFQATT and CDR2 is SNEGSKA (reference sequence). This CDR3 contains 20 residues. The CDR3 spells CSARDQSLLAGGYVSYEQYF. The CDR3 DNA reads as TGCAGTGCTAGAGATCAAAGTCTTCTAGCGGGAGGCTACGTCTCCTACGAGCAGTACTTC.

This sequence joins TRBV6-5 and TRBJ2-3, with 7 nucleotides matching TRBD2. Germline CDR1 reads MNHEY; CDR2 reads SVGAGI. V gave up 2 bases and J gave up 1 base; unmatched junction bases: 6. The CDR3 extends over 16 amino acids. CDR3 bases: TGTGCCAGCAGTTACGTTCGCGGGAGCGGCACAGATACGCAGTATTTT. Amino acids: CASSYVRGSGTDTQYF.

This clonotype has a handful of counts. CDR3 in amino acids: CASSQEWGSDTQYF. The CDR3 region has the DNA TGTGCCAGCAGCCAAGAATGGGGGTCGGATACGCAGTATTTT. The chain uses TRBV14 and TRBJ2-3; either TRBD1 or TRBD2 may supply D (5 bases each). Between the trimmed V and J ends, which lost 0 bases and 6 bases, there was a span of 10 bases. In germline, CDR1 is SGHDN, CDR2 FVKESK. The CDR3 runs to 14 residues.

CDR3 residues: CAVGRRQGSGYTF. The CDR3 nucleotides read TGTGCCGTCGGCCGAAGACAGGGCTCCGGCTACACCTTC. The chain recombines TRBV28 with TRBJ1-2; 7 bases map to TRBD1. The CDR3 is 13 residues long. The germline gives CDR1 MDHEN, CDR2 SYDVKM. After removal of 11 bases from V and 8 bases from J, the junction contained 14 bases not matched to a gene.

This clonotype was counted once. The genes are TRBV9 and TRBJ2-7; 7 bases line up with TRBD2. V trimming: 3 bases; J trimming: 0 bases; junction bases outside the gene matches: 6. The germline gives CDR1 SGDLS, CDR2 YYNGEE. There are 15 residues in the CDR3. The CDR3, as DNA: TGTGCCAGCAGCGCCCTCGGGGGGAGCTCCTACGAGCAGTACTTC. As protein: CASSALGGSSYEQYF.